A single sample is the source of the 15 T cell receptor beta chains below, sequenced in a study of CD8+CD57+ T cells in acquired aplastic anemia. Genomic DNA constituted the template upon which TCR beta VDJ and CDR3 profiling was performed. Each CDR3 protein is one row after TCRdb ran MiXCR on the reads. The sample holds some 140,000 distinct CDR3 sequences, roughly two fifths seen once. The specimen was sorted CD4+, CD8+, or CD8+CD57+ T cells (not recorded which) from PBMCs. The source is a human donor in good health, serving as a control.

In its sample, this clonotype was seen many times. The chain employs TRBV4-1 and TRBJ1-1; D is unresolved. The V and J ends lost 0 bases and 5 bases respectively, with 10 bases between them. Looked up from germline, CDR1 is MGHRA and CDR2 is YSYEKL. The CDR3 totals 14 residues. The CDR3 sequence is CASSQDPIGTEAFF. Here the CDR3 DNA reads TGCGCCAGCAGCCAAGATCCAATAGGAACTGAAGCTTTCTTT.

This clonotype has at least ten counts. The rearrangement joins TRBV5-1 to TRBJ1-3; D call uncertain. CDR1 SGHRS and CDR2 YFSETQ come from the germline V gene. The length of the CDR3 is 16 residues. The V end lost 0 bases, the J end lost 0 bases, and 10 bases lay between the germline ends. The CDR3 DNA follows: TGCGCCAGCAGCTTGGGGGGTCACTCCTCTGGAAACACCATATATTTT. Translation gives CASSLGGHSSGNTIYF.

This clonotype was recorded many times. This may stem from a read error, because a much larger clone lies one nucleotide away. This sequence joins TRBV11-2 and TRBJ1-1; D unresolved. Germline values: CDR1 SGHAT, CDR2 FQNNGV. Deletions cut 3 bases from V and 3 bases from J, with 2 bases between. The CDR3 covers 11 residues. The CDR3 protein is CASSLHTEAFF. In DNA, the CDR3 is TGTGCCAGCAGCTTGCACACTGAAGCTTTCTTT.

This clonotype was found many times. This rearrangement joins TRBV19 to TRBJ1-4; D unresolved. This CDR3 comprises 15 residues. The germline gives CDR1 LNHDA, CDR2 SQIVND (reference sequence). V was pared by 7 bases and J by 4 bases, with 16 bases between. CDR3 bases: TGTGCCAGTAAAAAGGATTTGGGAGATAATGAAAAACTGTTTTTT. It yields the protein CASKKDLGDNEKLFF.

V is TRBV19 and J is TRBJ2-7, with D uncertain. This CDR3 contains 15 residues. V lost 0 bases and J 4 bases, leaving 13 bases between the germline ends. The germline gives CDR1 LNHDA, CDR2 SQIVND (reference sequence). CDR3 sequence: CASSIDRRQNYEQYF. The DNA for the CDR3 is TGTGCCAGTAGTATAGATCGGAGACAAAATTACGAGCAGTACTTC.

This clonotype was seen many times. This chain links TRBV11-3 with TRBJ1-2, with D hard to call. The germline CDR1 and CDR2 sequences are SGHNT and YENEEA. There are 15 residues in the CDR3. V was trimmed by 1 base and J by 4 bases, leaving 13 bases between them. The CDR3, as DNA: TGTGCCAGCAGCTTAGGTCCGGCAGAGGGCTATGGCTACACCTTC. This translates into CASSLGPAEGYGYTF. The whole variable domain, filled in from reference TRBV11-3 and TRBJ1-2, reads EAGVVQSPRYKIIEKKQPVAFWCNPISGHNTLYWYLQNLGQGPELLIRYENEEAVDDSQLPKDRFSAERLKGVDSTLKIQPAELGDSAVYLCASSLGPAEGYGYTFGSGTRLTVV.

Note on this clonotype: A read error may be the cause here, since a much bigger clone is one base away. This rearrangement joins TRBV5-1 to TRBJ1-3; D gene unclear. In germline, CDR1 is SGHRS, CDR2 YFSETQ. The CDR3 is 14 residues long. CDR3 coding DNA: TGCGCCAGCAGCTTGGAAATTGCGGGAAACACCATGTATTTT. As protein: CASSLEIAGNTMYF. The variable domain in full, completed from reference TRBV5-1 and TRBJ1-3, reads KAGVTQTPRYLIKTRGQQVTLSCSPISGHRSVSWYQQTPGQGLQFLFEYFSETQRNKGNFPGRFSGRQFSNSRSEMNVSTLELGDSALYLCASSLEIAGNTMYFGEGSWLTVV.

J is TRBJ2-2 and V is TRBV28; 13 bases map to TRBD2. Per germline, CDR1 MDHEN and CDR2 SYDVKM. The J segment lost 6 bases and the V segment lost 0 bases, leaving 4 bases of the junction unmatched. The CDR3 is made up of 17 amino acids. The CDR3 DNA reads as TGTGCCAGCAGTTTATGGAAACTAGCGGGGGGGCCCGGGGAGCTGTTTTTT. This sequence encodes CASSLWKLAGGPGELFF.

J is TRBJ2-1 and V is TRBV3-1; 10 nucleotides match TRBD2. The CDR3 covers 16 residues. The ends lost 0 bases at V and 3 bases at J; junction bases unmatched: 2. In germline, CDR1 is LGHDT, CDR2 YNNKEL (reference sequence). This CDR3 reads CASSQEGLAIYNEQFF. Here the CDR3 DNA reads TGTGCCAGCAGCCAAGAGGGACTAGCGATCTACAATGAGCAGTTCTTC.

This chain joins TRBV25-1 and TRBJ1-1; no reliable D call. Trimming removed 2 bases from V and 5 bases from J, with 15 bases in between. The V gene's germline CDR1 is MGHDK and CDR2 SYGVNS. The length of the CDR3 is 15 residues. The CDR3 sequence is CASSEGWGSMTEAFF. The CDR3 DNA reads as TGTGCCAGCAGTGAAGGGTGGGGTAGTATGACTGAAGCTTTCTTT.

Relative to its sample, this clonotype is medium-sized. The chain employs TRBV29-1 and TRBJ1-1; no clear D gene. From germline, CDR1 is SQVTM and CDR2 ANQGSEA. The V and J ends lost 3 bases and 7 bases respectively, with 9 bases between them. CDR3 length: 11 amino acids. CDR3 loop: CSVEAQNEAFF. The CDR3 bases are TGCAGCGTTGAGGCGCAGAATGAAGCTTTCTTT.

This sequence joins TRBV29-1 and TRBJ2-5, with 7 bases lining up with TRBD2. The J call could be wrong; TRBJ2-7 is a better fit for the DNA end. CDR3 length: 13 residues. CDR1 SQVTM and CDR2 ANQGSEA come from the germline V gene. The CDR3 sequence is CSVETSASYEQYF. DNA for the CDR3: TGCAGCGTTGAAACTAGCGCATCCTACGAGCAGTACTTC.

V usage is TRBV19 and J usage is TRBJ2-7; no definite D call. V lost 3 bases to trimming and J lost 6 bases, with 12 bases between them. CDR1 and CDR2 from the germline V gene are LNHDA and SQIVND (reference sequence). This CDR3 has 13 residues. In DNA form, the CDR3 reads TGTGCCAGTAGTATCTCGGACGGGCTCGAGCAGTACTTC. It codes for CASSISDGLEQYF.

CDR3 loop: CASSSHRPNSPLHF. The CDR3 DNA sequence: TGTGCCAGCAGTTCACACAGGCCAAATTCACCCCTCCACTTT. The chain carries TRBV25-1 and TRBJ1-6; D perhaps matches TRBD1 (5 bases). The length of the CDR3 is 14 residues. Germline V gives CDR1 MGHDK, CDR2 SYGVNS. V was shortened by 5 bases and J by 7 bases, with 12 bases between the two germline ends.

The rearrangement joins TRBV14 to TRBJ2-3; no clear D. The CDR3 consists of 14 residues. Germline V gives CDR1 SGHDN, CDR2 FVKESK. V lost 3 bases to trimming and J lost 1 base, with 8 bases between them. DNA of the CDR3: TGTGCCAGCAGCCACCGTTTGGGCACAGATACGCAGTATTTT. Translated, it gives CASSHRLGTDTQYF. Full variable domain (missing parts from reference TRBV14 and TRBJ2-3): EAGVTQFPSHSVIEKGQTVTLRCDPISGHDNLYWYRRVMGKEIKFLLHFVKESKQDESGMPNNRFLAERTGGTYSTLKVQPAELEDSGVYFCASSHRLGTDTQYFGPGTRLTVL.